The 31 T cell receptor beta chains listed next were all sequenced from one sample in a study of blood T cells in healthy people across ages. Then a second PCR, running roughly 7 to 11 cycles, was carried out with a sample-barcoded 5' primer and a J-beta primer mix. TCRdb recomputed calls from the 5' RACE reads with MiXCR, one row per CDR3 protein. The sample includes a few hundred thousand distinct CDR3 sequences, about 27% of them seen just once. These data are also associated with another study on T cells of mothers and their children.

Material: blood. Receptors originate from a boy aged 2-9 years in good health.

The V gene is TRBV13, the J gene TRBJ2-1; D is tentatively TRBD1 or TRBD2 (6 bases each). Germline-derived CDR1 and CDR2 are PRHDT and FYEKMQ (reference sequence). V lost 0 bases, J lost 0 bases, and 12 bases lay in between. The CDR3 contains 17 residues. The CDR3 nucleotides read TGTGCCAGCAGCTTAGGTGTGGGGGGCTACTCCTACAATGAGCAGTTCTTC. Amino acids: CASSLGVGGYSYNEQFF.

The genes are TRBV29-1 and TRBJ1-2; 7 bases are shared with TRBD1. CDR3 size: 13 residues. Trimming removed 5 bases from V and 9 bases from J; junction bases left unmatched: 12. Germline V gene data show CDR1 as SQVTM and CDR2 as ANQGSEA. The CDR3 spells CSVSTGTVVRYTF. For the CDR3, the DNA is TGCAGCGTTTCTACCGGGACAGTGGTACGCTACACCTTC.

The rearrangement links TRBV7-9 to TRBJ2-5, with TRBD2 matching over 7 bases. TRBJ2-1 explains the end of the DNA better; the J call may be wrong. The germline V gene encodes CDR1 SEHNR and CDR2 FQNEAQ (reference sequence). The CDR3 runs 16 residues. Here the CDR3 reads CASSSREAGRYNEQFF. For the CDR3, the DNA is TGTGCCAGCAGCTCCCGGGAGGCAGGAAGGTACAATGAGCAGTTCTTC.

The rearrangement uses TRBV9 and TRBJ2-5; D ambiguous. In germline, CDR1 is SGDLS, CDR2 YYNGEE. The length of the CDR3 is 14 residues. The V end was cut by 7 bases, the J end by 5 bases, with 18 bases between. The DNA for the CDR3 is TGTGCCAGCGCTAGAAGGGCGCCGAGTGAGACCCAGTACTTC. It codes for CASARRAPSETQYF.

The chain is built from TRBV10-3 and TRBJ2-7; D may match TRBD1 or TRBD2 (5 bases each). Trimming removed 2 bases from V and 2 bases from J, with 13 bases in between. The CDR3 covers 15 residues. Germline V gene lookup returns CDR1 ENHRY and CDR2 SYGVKD. This chain's CDR3 is CAISEGEGSPYEQYF. The CDR3 region has the DNA TGTGCCATCAGTGAGGGTGAGGGGTCCCCCTACGAGCAGTACTTC.

This CDR3 is CSARDRVSDTQYF. The CDR3 nucleotides read TGCAGTGCTAGAGACAGGGTATCAGATACGCAGTATTTT. The V and J genes are TRBV20-1 and TRBJ2-3, with TRBD1 as a possible D gene (5 bases). V shed 0 bases and J shed 4 bases, with 8 bases lying between them. The CDR3 length is 13 residues. CDR1 is DFQATT and CDR2 is SNEGSKA in the germline V gene (reference sequence).

The rearrangement joins TRBV20-1 to TRBJ2-5; tentative D call: TRBD1 (7 bases). The DNA end is more similar to TRBJ2-1, so the J call may be wrong. The CDR3 runs to 13 residues. Looked up from germline, CDR1 is DFQATT and CDR2 is SNEGSKA (reference sequence). The CDR3 loop reads CSKGGRGGNEQFF. The DNA of the CDR3 is TGCAGCAAAGGGGGCAGGGGAGGCAATGAGCAGTTCTTC.

The chain recombines TRBV11-2 with TRBJ2-3; D gene uncertain. CDR1 SGHAT and CDR2 FQNNGV come from the germline V gene. This CDR3 has 13 residues. Trimming left V 8 bases short and J 0 bases short, with 9 bases between. The CDR3 nucleotides read TGTGCCAGCCTGCTGGGGAGCACAGATACGCAGTATTTT. This translates into CASLLGSTDTQYF.

The chain uses TRBV20-1 and TRBJ2-1; no clear D. The CDR3 has 15 residues. The V gene lost 7 bases and the J gene lost 0 bases, with 16 bases spanning the gap. CDR1 and CDR2 (germline): DFQATT, SNEGSKA (reference sequence). The CDR3 region is CSVPVDGLSYNEQFF. The DNA of the CDR3 is TGCAGTGTCCCCGTCGACGGGCTCTCCTACAATGAGCAGTTCTTC.

J is TRBJ2-2 and V is TRBV7-2; D is undetermined. CDR1 and CDR2 from the germline V gene are SGHTA and FQGNSA. This CDR3 is 16 amino acids long. Deletions cut 5 bases from V and 7 bases from J, with 20 bases between. Here the CDR3 DNA reads TGTGCCAGCAGCACCAACGGGCCCGGATCCAGCGGGGAGCTGTTTTTT. This sequence encodes CASSTNGPGSSGELFF.

The chain combines TRBV7-2 with TRBJ2-1; TRBD2 aligns across 10 bases. TRBJ2-5 matches the DNA end more closely, so the J call is doubtful. The germline V gene has CDR1 SGHTA and CDR2 FQGNSA. The CDR3 has 14 residues. CDR3 protein: CATKAGGSIETQYF. DNA for the CDR3: TGTGCCACTAAAGCGGGGGGGTCAATCGAGACCCAGTACTTC.

The V call is TRBV27, the J call TRBJ2-7; TRBD1 agrees at 8 bases. Trimming removed 8 bases from V and 6 bases from J; junction bases left unmatched: 12. The CDR3 is 14 residues long. Germline assignment: CDR1 MNHEY and CDR2 SMNVEV (reference sequence). The CDR3 sequence: CASRGGQVPSEQYF. The CDR3 DNA sequence: TGTGCCAGCCGTGGGGGACAGGTCCCCTCCGAGCAGTACTTC.

The J gene is TRBJ2-5, the V gene TRBV20-1; 12 bases agree with TRBD2. This CDR3 comprises 16 residues. Germline CDR1 DFQATT, CDR2 SNEGSKA (reference sequence). After removal of 1 base from V and 2 bases from J, the junction contained 5 bases not matched to a gene. The CDR3 sequence: CSARGLAGETQETQYF. CDR3 bases: TGCAGTGCTAGAGGACTAGCGGGGGAGACACAAGAGACCCAGTACTTC.

This clonotype was seen repeatedly, ten times or more. V gene TRBV7-3 combines with J gene TRBJ1-1, with a weak D call TRBD1 (5 bases). Per the germline V gene, CDR1 is SGHTA and CDR2 is FQGTGA. Trimming removed 6 bases at V and 3 bases at J, with 17 bases between. The CDR3 covers 15 residues. CDR3 bases: TGTGCCAGCAGACCTAGTGGGGGATTGGACACTGAAGCTTTCTTT. Its translation is CASRPSGGLDTEAFF.

This clonotype turned up a few times. The chain is built from TRBV20-1 and TRBJ2-5, with 12 positions matching TRBD2. The germline CDR1 and CDR2 sequences are DFQATT and SNEGSKA (reference sequence). CDR3 length: 15 amino acids. V lost 3 bases to trimming and J lost 5 bases; unmatched junction nucleotides: 7. The CDR3 protein is CSARPSGRAAETQYF. Written as DNA, the CDR3 is TGCAGTGCTAGGCCTAGCGGGAGGGCCGCGGAGACCCAGTACTTC.

This clonotype appeared a few times. The chain joins TRBV14 to TRBJ1-2, with TRBD1 as a possible D gene (5 bases). The germline gives CDR1 SGHDN, CDR2 FVKESK. This CDR3 is built from 15 residues. V gave up 2 bases and J gave up 4 bases, with 14 bases separating them. The CDR3: CASSQLTGAPYGYTF. The CDR3 DNA is TGTGCCAGCAGCCAACTTACAGGAGCCCCCTATGGCTACACCTTC.

V gene TRBV7-4 combines with J gene TRBJ2-4; maybe TRBD2 (5 bases). CDR1 and CDR2 (germline): SGHVT, SQSDAQ. V lost 4 bases to trimming and J lost 0 bases, with 10 bases between them. CDR3 size: 15 residues. CDR3 residues: CASSSWRIAKNIQYF. Here the CDR3 DNA reads TGTGCCAGCAGCTCGTGGAGGATAGCCAAAAACATTCAGTACTTC.

V is TRBV29-1 and J is TRBJ1-1; D gene ambiguous. The V gene lost 5 bases and the J gene lost 0 bases, with 7 bases spanning the gap. Germline-derived CDR1 and CDR2 are SQVTM and ANQGSEA. The CDR3 is 12 amino acids. Written as DNA, the CDR3 is TGCAGCGTTTCCATCATGAACACTGAAGCTTTCTTT. Translation: CSVSIMNTEAFF.

The chain employs TRBV6-5 and TRBJ1-1, with D perhaps matching TRBD1 (5 bases). Germline V gene data show CDR1 as MNHEY and CDR2 as SVGAGI. The CDR3 covers 16 residues. V lost 2 bases and J 1 base, leaving 14 bases between the germline ends. CDR3 amino acids: CASSYQSRVGNTEAFF. In DNA, the CDR3 is TGTGCCAGCAGTTACCAAAGCAGGGTAGGGAACACTGAAGCTTTCTTT.

The chain uses TRBV4-1 and TRBJ2-1, with D maybe TRBD1 (5 bases). The J call is doubtful: the DNA matches TRBJ2-5 better. Germline V gene lookup returns CDR1 MGHRA and CDR2 YSYEKL. The CDR3 runs to 15 residues. The CDR3 loop reads CASSQVRRQPETQYF. The CDR3 region has the DNA TGCGCCAGCAGCCAAGTCCGTAGACAGCCAGAGACCCAGTACTTC.

This clonotype showed up just a few times. This sequence joins TRBV12-3 or TRBV12-4 and TRBJ1-6; D gene uncertain. V lost 1 base and J 8 bases, leaving 6 bases between the germline ends. The CDR3 spans 13 residues. This CDR3 reads CASSLGWDSPLHF. The CDR3 bases are TGTGCCAGCAGTTTAGGGTGGGATTCACCCCTCCACTTT.

The chain employs TRBV27 and TRBJ1-6; TRBD1 matches at 7 bases. In germline, CDR1 is MNHEY, CDR2 SMNVEV (reference sequence). J gave up 8 bases and V 6 bases, and 4 bases lay outside the gene matches. The CDR3 is 13 amino acids. The DNA for the CDR3 is TGTGCCAGCAGCGCCAGGGGGTATTCACCCCTCCACTTT. This codes for CASSARGYSPLHF.

V gene TRBV12-3 or TRBV12-4 combines with J gene TRBJ1-2; D is unclear. The CDR3 spans 15 residues. V dropped 4 bases and J dropped 8 bases, with 20 bases sitting between them. The chain's CDR3 is CASSSPGRSHQGYTF. The CDR3 DNA reads as TGTGCCAGCAGTTCCCCCGGGAGGTCCCACCAGGGCTACACCTTC.

The CDR3, as DNA: TGCGCCAGCAGCCAAGCTTACTCGGAGACCCAGTACTTC. As protein: CASSQAYSETQYF. This sequence joins TRBV4-3 and TRBJ2-5; D gene uncertain. CDR3 size: 13 residues. V lost 1 base, J lost 5 bases, and 8 bases lay in between. In germline, CDR1 is LGHNA, CDR2 YSLEER.

CDR3 in DNA: TGTGCCAGCAGCCAAGGTTGGATAGGCTCCTACGAGCAGTACTTC. Protein: CASSQGWIGSYEQYF. The chain recombines TRBV3-1 with TRBJ2-7; the D is unclear. CDR3 length: 15 residues. Per the germline V gene, CDR1 is LGHDT and CDR2 is YNNKEL (reference sequence). The ends were cut back, 1 base at V and 0 bases at J, with 10 bases in the middle.

This chain connects TRBV9 to TRBJ2-5; D uncertain. The V end was cut by 4 bases, the J end by 3 bases, with 13 bases between. Looked up from germline, CDR1 is SGDLS and CDR2 is YYNGEE. The CDR3 has 14 residues. The CDR3 loop reads CASSPRHAEETQYF. The CDR3 DNA reads as TGTGCCAGCAGCCCCCGGCATGCTGAAGAGACCCAGTACTTC.

On this clonotype: An end of the junction does not agree with germline; a read error may underlie this. This rearrangement joins TRBV4-3 to TRBJ2-1; D is ambiguous. Germline V CDR1 and CDR2: LGHNA, YSLEER. CDR3 length: 14 residues. The CDR3 loop is CASRQDNLKDEQFF. The CDR3 DNA follows: TGCGCCAGCAGGCAAGATAACCTGAAGGATGAGCAGTTCTTC.

This clonotype has more than one count but fewer than ten. This chain joins TRBV3-1 and TRBJ1-2; the D gene is possibly TRBD1 (5 bases). The V and J ends lost 4 bases and 4 bases respectively, with 10 bases between them. The V gene's germline CDR1 is LGHDT and CDR2 YNNKEL (reference sequence). The CDR3 is made up of 13 amino acids. The CDR3 DNA sequence: TGTGCCAGCAGCCTGAGTAGGGGCTATGGCTACACCTTC. Its protein product is CASSLSRGYGYTF.

The V and J genes are TRBV12-3 or TRBV12-4 and TRBJ2-3, with D perhaps TRBD2 (6 bases). The V gene lost 6 bases and the J gene lost 0 bases, with 10 bases spanning the gap. This CDR3 contains 14 residues. For the CDR3, the DNA is TGTGCCAGCAGGCGGGGCACCAGCACAGATACGCAGTATTTT. Its protein product is CASRRGTSTDTQYF.

This clonotype was counted a few times. V is TRBV14 and J is TRBJ1-1, with 8 bases lining up with TRBD1. This CDR3 contains 14 residues. The ends lost 0 bases at V and 11 bases at J; junction bases unmatched: 8. From germline, CDR1 is SGHDN and CDR2 FVKESK. The CDR3 loop reads CASSQEPDRAGAFF. The CDR3 DNA follows: TGTGCCAGCAGCCAAGAGCCGGACAGGGCTGGGGCTTTCTTT.

The sample holds a few counts of this clonotype. At one end the junction does not follow the germline gene, possibly because of a read error. The V call is TRBV9, the J call TRBJ2-7; D could derive from TRBD1 or TRBD2 (5 bases each). Looked up from germline, CDR1 is SGDLS and CDR2 is YYNGEE. The CDR3 extends over 15 amino acids. The CDR3 sequence: CASSADGTTYNERFF. DNA of the CDR3: TGTGCCAGCAGCGCCGACGGGACCACCTACAATGAGCGGTTCTTC.